Reported below is one T cell receptor (beta chain). Its antigen is unidentified. The repertoire was sequenced with immunoSEQ multiplex PCR; TCRdb's copy has only in-frame clones and lacks some. Among 350,000 to 450,000 clones listed, about nine tenths were seen once. The treatment is: around 19 received Ad26.COV2.S at low or high dose, single or two shots; several received placebo; per-sample allocation not given. The study sampled participants on day 63 after the first vaccine or placebo injection. Participants' vaccine, an Ad26 vector, delivered Wuhan-strain SARS-CoV-2 spike. This specimen belongs to a study of Ad26.COV2.S vaccination and SARS-CoV-2 variants. Study-wide context: Ad26.COV2.S, an intramuscular injection, was given once or twice 56 days apart. Overall study results and limits: Possible underestimation of total T cell responses by the TCR breadth and depth analyses was noted. The breadth of spike-specific CD8+ and CD4+ T cell responses after vaccination was reportedly substantial.

Sequenced material: peripheral blood, taken in a trial of Ad26.COV2.S vaccine versus placebo. The sequence derives from a person between 18 and 65 years old who received the Ad26.COV2.S COVID-19 vaccine or a placebo.

CDR3 amino acids: CASTGTLNSPLHF. CDR3 bases: TGTGCCAGCACAGGGACATTAAATTCACCCCTCCACTTT. The chain joins TRBV6-5 to TRBJ1-6; D possibly corresponds to TRBD1 (6 bases). CDR3 length equals 13 residues. V was trimmed by 7 bases and J by 7 bases, leaving 11 bases between them. Germline CDR1 MNHEY, CDR2 SVGAGI.